The entry that follows covers one TCR beta chain sequence. This record belongs to a study of blood T cell repertoires in COVID-19. Overall study context: The United States, Italy and Spain provided the acute and convalescent COVID-19 samples. T cells, B-cell-depleted T cells, or PBMCs supplied cDNA or gDNA.

Source study methods: Reference gene primer amplification in the assay estimated nucleated cell counts. Profiled with immunoSEQ multiplex PCR; TCRdb holds only in-frame clones, not every one. V and J calls and clone size follow that table, whereas D and trimming were derived from the DNA. The table lists 200,000 to 250,000 clones, about nine tenths of them singletons. Specimen: peripheral blood. The TCR was taken from a man over 45 with acute or convalescent COVID-19.

The CDR3 here is CASGSGGAIDTQYF. CDR3 coding DNA: TGTGCCAGCGGTAGCGGGGGGGCGATCGATACGCAGTATTTT. The chain employs TRBV6-6 and TRBJ2-3; TRBD2 agrees at 11 bases. V lost 8 bases, J lost 6 bases, and 7 bases stayed unmatched. From germline, CDR1 is MNHNY and CDR2 SVGAGI (reference sequence). This CDR3 has 14 amino acids.